This T cell receptor beta chain was captured in a study of T cell repertoires in cytomegalovirus infection. Each CDR3 protein gets one entry after TCRdb re-called the reads with MiXCR. The sample includes a few hundred thousand distinct CDR3 sequences, roughly 9.1% of them seen just once. Findings of the study overall: Individuals carrying CMV plus the relevant HLA were identified by cumulative frequency of public TCR beta families. The study found HLA-C-restricted CMV-specific TCR beta clonotypes dominating the ex vivo response.

The CDR3 covers 16 residues. Germline CDR1 reads DFQATT; CDR2 reads SNEGSKA (reference sequence). The V and J ends lost 0 bases and 0 bases respectively, with 15 bases between them. This clonotype was recorded many times. The antigen remains undetermined. This sequence originates from a human donor in good health (CMV status not recorded). Some clones in this sample may be carry-over from other donors' samples. The rearrangement uses TRBV20-1 and TRBJ2-7, with D tentatively TRBD2 (6 bases). Sequencing was carried out using PBMCs. The CDR3 nucleotides are TGCAGTGCTAGAGATCGAGATAGCGGCCTCTCCTACGAGCAGTACTTC. The encoded protein is CSARDRDSGLSYEQYF.